A selection of T cell receptor beta chains follows, all from one sample in a study of T cells and Merkel cell carcinoma outcomes. The assay was immunoSEQ multiplex PCR, and TCRdb's table has in-frame clones only and misses some. The data contain about 15,000 clones, about 90% of them singletons. The sample comprised tumor tissue from Merkel cell carcinoma. These receptors all come from a human donor with Merkel cell carcinoma. The CDR3 runs from the conserved cysteine through the conserved F or W. D genes are given only for firm matches. Size values are once, few and many counts, or a class for expanded clones, and some rows have none.

TRBV5-1	TRBJ2-3	few	-	CASSLGRPSTDTQYF	TGCGCCAGCAGTCTGGGACGACCAAGCACAGATACGCAGTATTTT
TRBV10-3	TRBJ2-5	-	-	CAIRAEDVETQYF	TGTGCCATCAGGGCGGAAGACGTGGAGACCCAGTACTTC
TRBV7-9	TRBJ2-5	-	TRBD2	CASSPGGVFRYF	TGTGCCAGCAGCCCCGGGGGGGTCTTTCGGTACTTC
TRBV11-2	TRBJ2-5	once	TRBD2	CASSFLAGGETQYF	TGTGCCAGCAGCTTCCTAGCGGGAGGGGAGACCCAGTACTTC
TRBV27	TRBJ1-1	-	-	CASSGWTDGNTEAFF	TGTGCCAGTTCAGGGTGGACAGATGGGAACACTGAAGCTTTTTTT
TRBV19	TRBJ1-2	-	-	CASSIFSETNYGYTF	TGTGCCAGTAGTATTTTTAGCGAGACGAACTATGGCTACACCTTC
TRBV20-1	TRBJ2-1	-	-	CSASQDYEQFF	TGTAGTGCTAGCCAGGATTATGAGCAGTTCTTC
TRBV7-9	TRBJ1-6	-	-	CASSLDQAAYNSPLHF	TGTGCCAGCAGCTTAGATCAGGCGGCCTATAATTCACCCCTCCACTTT
TRBV9	TRBJ2-7	-	-	CASGIGGDSYEQYF	TGTGCCTCCGGGATAGGCGGCGACTCCTACGAGCAGTACTTC
TRBV7-8	TRBJ1-2	-	-	CASSLVEVNYGYIF	TGTGCCAGCAGCTTAGTAGAGGTTAACTATGGCTACATCTTC
TRBV7-3	TRBJ1-1	-	-	CASSLIGPTTLNTEAFF	TGTGCCAGCAGCTTAATAGGACCCACAACCTTAAACACTGAAGCTTTCTTT
TRBV29-1	TRBJ2-3	-	TRBD2	CSGGRLAGKDTQYF	TGCAGCGGCGGGCGGCTAGCGGGAAAGGATACGCAGTATTTT
TRBV5-1	TRBJ2-2	-	-	CASSLDRANTGELFF	TGCGCCAGCAGCTTGGACAGGGCGAACACCGGGGAGCTGTTTTTT
TRBV6-4	TRBJ2-1	-	-	CASSDGGGQFF	TGTGCCAGCAGTGACGGGGGCGGGCAGTTCTTC
TRBV11-3	TRBJ2-1	-	TRBD2	CASSLSGRALEQFF	TGTGCCAGCAGCCTAAGCGGGAGGGCCCTTGAGCAGTTCTTC
TRBV14	TRBJ2-7	-	TRBD1	CASSQGQGNWYEQYF	TGTGCCAGCAGCCAAGGACAGGGAAATTGGTACGAGCAGTACTTC
TRBV2	TRBJ1-5	-	-	CASSVGGLVNQPQHF	TGTGCCAGCAGTGTGGGTGGGCTAGTGAATCAGCCCCAGCATTTT
TRBV30	TRBJ1-1	-	-	CAWSPPGLKNTEAFF	TGTGCCTGGAGTCCCCCCGGGCTGAAGAACACTGAAGCTTTCTTT
TRBV7-8	TRBJ1-1	-	TRBD1	CASSLRAGGMGTKAFF	TGTGCCAGCAGCTTAAGGGCAGGGGGAATGGGCACTAAAGCTTTCTTT
TRBV4-1	TRBJ1-2	-	TRBD1	CASSQAPGTGYGYTF	TGCGCCAGCAGCCAAGCTCCCGGGACAGGGTATGGCTACACCTTC
TRBV5-8	TRBJ2-2	-	-	CASTPRGRTGELFF	TGTGCCAGCACCCCCCGGGGTAGAACCGGGGAGCTGTTTTTT
TRBV6-1	TRBJ1-2	-	TRBD1	CASSQGAIGYTF	TGTGCCAGCAGCCAGGGGGCTATTGGCTACACCTTC
TRBV5-1	TRBJ2-7	-	TRBD1	CASSGQGIPYEQYF	TGCGCCAGCAGCGGACAGGGGATACCCTACGAGCAGTACTTC
TRBV11-2	TRBJ1-4	-	TRBD1	CASGTGAGEKLFF	TGTGCCAGTGGAACAGGGGCGGGTGAAAAACTGTTTTTT
TRBV18	TRBJ1-1	-	TRBD1	CASSPLDRGEGTEAFF	TGTGCCAGCTCACCCTTGGACAGGGGAGAAGGTACTGAAGCTTTCTTT
TRBV27	TRBJ2-5	-	-	CASSNKGLRETQYF	TGTGCCAGCAGTAATAAGGGCTTAAGAGAGACCCAGTACTTC
TRBV28	TRBJ1-6	-	TRBD1	CASSWTGLRYNSPLHF	TGTGCCAGCAGTTGGACAGGGTTAAGGTATAATTCACCCCTCCACTTT
TRBV11-2	TRBJ2-7	few	-	CASSLDRGPRVRYF	TGTGCCAGCAGCTTAGATCGGGGCCCCCGAGTGCGGTACTTC
TRBV7-6	TRBJ1-3	-	TRBD1	CASSSTGGVGNTIYF	TGTGCCAGCAGCTCGACAGGGGGCGTCGGAAACACCATATATTTT
TRBV7-2	TRBJ1-2	-	-	CASSLRSSHGYTF	TGTGCCAGCAGCCTGAGGAGCTCCCATGGCTACACCTTC
TRBV15	TRBJ2-5	-	TRBD1	CATSSDRGRKTQYF	TGTGCCACCAGCAGTGACAGGGGAAGAAAGACCCAGTACTTC
TRBV2	TRBJ1-3	-	-	CASSETGASGNTIYF	TGTGCCAGCAGTGAAACGGGGGCGTCTGGAAACACCATATATTTT
TRBV9	TRBJ1-3	-	-	CASSPGLSGNTIYF	TGTGCCAGCAGTCCGGGGCTCTCTGGAAACACCATATATTTT
TRBV7-3	TRBJ2-7	-	-	CASSVNPGYEQYF	TGTGCCAGCAGCGTAAACCCCGGCTACGAGCAGTACTTC
TRBV7-9	TRBJ1-1	-	-	CASSLQGPNTEAFF	TGTGCCAGCAGCTTACAGGGCCCGAACACTGAAGCTTTCTTT
TRBV5-1	TRBJ2-5	-	TRBD1	CASSRGQGAVETQYF	TGCGCCAGCAGCCGCGGACAGGGGGCCGTGGAGACCCAGTACTTC